This TCR beta chain was retrieved from a study of blood T cell repertoires in COVID-19. Study summary: Sources were T cells, B-cell-depleted T cells, or PBMCs; the material itself was cDNA or gDNA.

Sequencing was performed with immunoSEQ multiplex PCR; in TCRdb, only in-frame clones are kept and a portion is missing. The sample lists roughly 60,000 clones; around 90% were seen once. This CDR3 is built from 12 residues. V lost 4 bases to trimming and J lost 7 bases, with 8 bases between them. Germline V gene data show CDR1 as LGHDT and CDR2 as YNNKEL (reference sequence). Material: peripheral blood. The TCR comes from a human donor in a cohort sampled during active COVID-19. The chain links TRBV3-1 (or the pseudogene TRBV3-2) to TRBJ2-1; D gene ambiguous. CDR3 sequence reads: CASSLMRNEQFF. The CDR3 region has the DNA TGTGCCAGCAGCCTAATGCGGAATGAGCAGTTCTTC.